This TCR beta chain was captured by sequencing in a study of T cell repertoires in aging, cancer and after chemotherapy. This clonotype was seen more than once but under ten times. The antigen remains undetermined. TRB rearrangements spanning V, D and J were amplified using mixed TRB-A/B primers. In TCRdb, the multiplex PCR reads were re-called with MiXCR into one record per CDR3 protein. The table includes 6,500 to 9,500 distinct CDR3 sequences, about 25% detected once. Amplification of TCR beta used genomic DNA extracted from peripheral blood. CDR1 and CDR2 (germline): SGHAT, FQNNGV. V trimming: 3 bases; J trimming: 5 bases; junction bases outside the gene matches: 2. The CDR3 runs to 15 residues. Study-level results: Compared with age-matched healthy donors, untreated hematological or solid cancer patients showed higher blood TCR clonality.

The rearrangement uses TRBV11-2 and TRBJ2-1; 12 nucleotides match TRBD2. The receptor was isolated from a human donor with a blood cancer. Sequencing used blood. CDR3 DNA: TGTGCCAGCAGCTTGGGACTAGCGGGCAACAATGAGCAGTTCTTC. Translated, it gives CASSLGLAGNNEQFF.